One and the same sample provided the 9 T cell receptor beta chains below, sequenced in a study of cytomegalovirus exposure and HLA in healthy donors. The PCR had 60 Vbeta and 13 Jbeta primers. The repertoire was sequenced with immunoSEQ multiplex PCR; TCRdb's copy has only in-frame clones and lacks some. The sample lists 150,000 to 200,000 clones, more than 80% occurring once. What was sequenced was PBMCs. The receptors originated from a young man in good health and CMV-seronegative.

V is TRBV19 and J is TRBJ2-1, with D tentatively TRBD2 (5 bases). This CDR3 is built from 14 residues. Germline V CDR1 and CDR2: LNHDA, SQIVND (reference sequence). The V end was cut by 1 base, the J end by 8 bases, with 12 bases between. The CDR3 loop is CASSIVGLAHEQFF. The DNA of the CDR3 is TGTGCCAGTAGTATAGTTGGCCTAGCCCATGAGCAGTTCTTC.

This chain joins TRBV18 and TRBJ1-1; D may be TRBD1 (5 bases). The CDR3 runs 13 residues. V lost 6 bases and J lost 3, with 11 bases in between. The germline V gene encodes CDR1 KGHSH and CDR2 LQKENI. The CDR3 protein is CASSRGGDTEAFF. In nucleotides, the CDR3 is TGTGCCAGCTCCCGCGGGGGTGACACTGAAGCTTTCTTT.

In DNA, the CDR3 is TGTGCCAGCAGCTTTGACAACTACGAGCAGTACTTC. Its protein is CASSFDNYEQYF. The gene calls are TRBV7-9 and TRBJ2-7; D is uncertain. Between the trimmed V and J ends, which lost 3 bases and 3 bases, there was a span of 6 bases. The CDR3 has 12 amino acids. Germline assignment: CDR1 SEHNR and CDR2 FQNEAQ (reference sequence).

V and J are TRBV6-6 and TRBJ1-4, with 7 bases that match TRBD1. V was clipped by 2 bases and J by 6 bases; unmatched bases: 0. The CDR3 spans 13 residues. Germline values: CDR1 MNHNY, CDR2 SVGAGI (reference sequence). CDR3 nucleotide sequence: TGTGCCAGCAGTTACAGGGGGCATGAAAAACTGTTTTTT. Encoded protein: CASSYRGHEKLFF.

The chain has TRBV5-1 and TRBJ1-6; perhaps TRBD1 as D (5 bases). This CDR3 comprises 14 residues. Looked up from germline, CDR1 is SGHRS and CDR2 is YFSETQ. V gave up 0 bases and J gave up 7 bases, with 8 bases separating them. The CDR3 DNA sequence: TGCGCCAGCAGCTTGGGACAGATAAATTCACCCCTCCACTTT. Translation gives CASSLGQINSPLHF.

Remarks on this clone: One junction end does not reproduce the germline sequence, and a read error may be involved. This chain connects TRBV7-9 to TRBJ2-7; 7 bases fit TRBD2. The CDR3 length is 16 residues. Germline values: CDR1 SEHNR, CDR2 FQNEAQ (reference sequence). CDR3 DNA sequence: TGTTCCAGCAGCTTTGTGCGTGTGACTAGCAAAAACGAGCAGTACTTC. Encoded protein: CSSSFVRVTSKNEQYF.

The genes are TRBV27 and TRBJ2-1; 13 bases line up with TRBD2. The trim removed 5 bases at V and 1 base at J, leaving 14 bases unmatched. Germline V gene sequence: CDR1 MNHEY, CDR2 SMNVEV (reference sequence). The CDR3 extends over 20 amino acids. This CDR3 is CASSPTTGLAGVQSYNEQFF. In DNA, the CDR3 is TGTGCCAGCAGTCCTACGACCGGACTAGCGGGAGTTCAATCCTACAATGAGCAGTTCTTC.

This clone was counted only a few times. The chain carries TRBV6-5 and TRBJ1-2; perhaps TRBD1 as D (5 bases). V was trimmed by 5 bases and J by 8 bases, leaving 9 bases between them. The germline CDR1 and CDR2 sequences are MNHEY and SVGAGI. The CDR3 sequence is 11 residues long. The CDR3 reads CASSQGLGYTF. The CDR3, as DNA: TGTGCCAGCAGTCAGGGTCTCGGCTACACCTTC.

This sequence joins TRBV28 and TRBJ1-5, with 7 positions matching TRBD1. The germline V gene encodes CDR1 MDHEN and CDR2 SYDVKM. V shed 7 bases, J shed 1 base, and the junction held 4 bases outside the gene matches. CDR3 length: 14 amino acids. CDR3 sequence reads: CASTNRGSNQPQHF. The CDR3 region has the DNA TGTGCCAGCACCAACAGGGGAAGCAATCAGCCCCAGCATTTT.